The entry below describes one TCR beta chain. Its antigen is undetermined. CDR3 length equals 18 residues. Germline CDR1 reads LGHNA; CDR2 reads YNFKEQ. These data originate in a study of blood T cells in healthy people across ages. The study's findings and limits: Diversity estimated from one million T cells was considered an underestimate. With age, beta diversity per million T cells declined roughly linearly, significantly by 40.

With a J-beta primer mix and a sample-barcoded 5' primer, a second PCR ran about 6 to 11 cycles. MiXCR, applied by TCRdb to the 5' RACE reads, yields one record per CDR3 protein. Altogether about 400,000 distinct CDR3 sequences are present, roughly half being singletons, with the ten largest covering over 40%. Material: blood. V is TRBV4-2 and J is TRBJ2-1; 13 nucleotides align to TRBD2. Near its end, the DNA agrees better with TRBJ2-7, so the J call may be wrong. The TCR was taken from a man between 60 and 70 years old in good health. The CDR3 region has the DNA TGTGCCAGCAGCCAAGAACTAGCGGGGGGGGGCTCCTACAATGAGCAGTACTTC. Its protein product is CASSQELAGGGSYNEQYF.